This T cell receptor beta chain stems from a study of blood T cells in healthy people across ages (dated by TCRdb to about 2015). Background on the whole study: In model experiments, template switching captured about one uniquely barcoded TCR beta cDNA molecule for every two T cells. The donors were divided into four age groups: young (average 16 years), middle-aged (approximately 39), aged (62) and long-lived (82). To track age-related changes in TCR beta repertoire diversity, the study relied on deep sequencing normalized with unique cDNA molecular identifiers. Two additional independent replicas of 1 million unique cDNA reads from the same blood draw were analyzed for two donors (one aged 18 to 30 and one aged 80 or older). Donors of different ages were randomly distributed across sequencing lanes to avoid experimental bias.

For this clonotype: The antigen it binds to is not known. Per-nucleotide qualities are absent, and no much larger clonotype sits a single base away.

Overall results and qualifications from the work: There was a strong correlation between observed TCR beta diversity and the percentage of naive T cells measured by flow cytometry. Compared with the aged group, the long-lived group had more naive CD4+ T cells, fewer expanded clones and increased TCR diversity, suggesting age selection. Estimates of total diversity from one million sequenced T cells were regarded as lower bounds and underestimates. Because donor CMV infection status was unknown, age-related changes in expanded clonotypes were potentially confounded. Conclusive comparison of naive and antigen-experienced compartments was prevented by the profiling of bulk unsorted PBMCs. Observed TCR beta diversity per million T cells fell roughly linearly with age, and a significant reduction was already apparent by age roughly 40.

Systemically healthy Caucasian individuals from Russia, some 36 in total and aged about 6 to 100 years, were included as donors. Each donor gave about 9.7 milliliters of peripheral blood, drawn into EDTA-treated Vacutainer tubes. Ficoll-Paque density-gradient centrifugation was used to isolate PBMCs, with at least 7 million per sample. Trizol reagent was used to extract total RNA from PBMCs, with at least 5.5 micrograms per sample. For every donor, flow cytometry on a PBMC aliquot measured the percentage of naive CD45RAhigh/CD27high T cells. Libraries were constructed by 5' RACE. TCRdb shows the sequencer as Illumina HiSeq 2500. A second PCR of about 7 to 12 cycles was run with a J-beta primer mix and a sample-barcoded 5' primer. Each TCR beta cDNA molecule received a unique molecular identifier from a template-switch 5' adaptor carrying 12 random nucleotides. Each sample yielded at least 2.5 million CDR3-containing paired-end reads. The Mint cDNA synthesis kit, primed by a TRBC-specific oligonucleotide, was used to synthesize first-strand cDNA from all RNA. After uracil-DNA glycosylase treatment, a first 18-cycle PCR used universal primers M1SS and BC2_uni_R on all cDNA. For the original study's pipeline: For normalization, 1 million high-quality reads, each with a distinct molecular identifier, were randomly selected from each sample. Instead of being binned into consensus sequences, reads with shared molecular identifiers were discarded. CDR3 identification, clonotype clustering and error correction used MiTCR with a Q25 quality threshold and the strictest error-elimination algorithm. A nonparametric unseen species model with Euler transformation was used to estimate a lower bound on total TCR beta diversity. TCRdb reran the public reads through fastp at Q25 and MiXCR, keeping productive beta chains. Duplicate CDR3 protein sequences are folded into a single record with the most common DNA and genes. These V and J calls rely on TCRdb rather than the paper's analysis. The sample table records some 670,000 distinct CDR3 sequences; roughly half of these occur just once. The ten largest clonotypes hold roughly 14% of the sample.

The receptor's source is a woman older than 75 in good health. Sequencing was carried out using blood.

Here is the DNA: TGTGCCAGCAGACTCTCAGGGCCCCCCGGGGAGCTGTTTTTT. The encoded protein is CASRLSGPPGELFF. Recombination joined TRBV6-2 or TRBV6-3 with TRBJ2-2, and perhaps TRBD1 as D gene, on 5 matching bases. The CDR3 covers 14 residues, taking in both the cysteine and the phenylalanine. Of the read, only the CDR3 DNA is kept; its 42 bases are in frame from base 1. CDR1 and CDR2 are drawn from the germline V gene: MNHEY, SVGEGT. V was cut back by 6 bases and J by 6 bases, leaving a gap of 14 bases between them.